These 13 T cell receptor beta chains were sequenced from one sample in a study of blood T cell repertoires in COVID-19. Sequencing used immunoSEQ multiplex PCR; TCRdb keeps in-frame clones, though not all of them. There are 300,000 to 350,000 clones in the sample; approximately 90% occur only once, and roughly 2.1% lies in the top ten. The material sequenced was peripheral blood. These receptors all stem from a young man with active or convalescent COVID-19.

This clone occurred once. J is TRBJ2-1 and V is TRBV11-2; 16 bases map to TRBD2. This CDR3 spans 19 amino acids. Germline trimming cut 5 bases from V and 0 bases from J; bases unmatched to any gene: 7. Looked up from germline, CDR1 is SGHAT and CDR2 is FQNNGV. CDR3 nucleotides: TGTGCCAGCAGCGAGCCGGGACTAGCGGGGGGGAGCTCCTACAATGAGCAGTTCTTC. As protein: CASSEPGLAGGSSYNEQFF.

The chain combines TRBV5-1 with TRBJ2-1; D remains unclear. Germline loops: CDR1 SGHRS, CDR2 YFSETQ. Between the trimmed V and J ends, which lost 2 bases and 3 bases, there was a span of 15 bases. There are 16 residues in the CDR3. CDR3 DNA: TGCGCCAGCAGCTTTGTTCTAGAAAGGATCTACAATGAGCAGTTCTTC. Translated, it gives CASSFVLERIYNEQFF.

The V call is TRBV29-1, the J call TRBJ2-7, with D possibly matching TRBD1 (6 bases). Trimming left V 3 bases short and J 2 bases short, with 14 bases between. Germline loops: CDR1 SQVTM, CDR2 ANQGSEA. This CDR3 is 14 amino acids long. The CDR3, as DNA: TGCAGCGTTGACGGAGAGGGACACCCCTACGAGCAGTACTTC. It encodes CSVDGEGHPYEQYF.

The chain recombines TRBV10-3 with TRBJ2-5, with D possibly being TRBD1 (6 bases). Between the trimmed V and J ends, which lost 0 bases and 2 bases, there was a span of 13 bases. The CDR3 is 16 residues long. Germline loops: CDR1 ENHRY, CDR2 SYGVKD. The CDR3 protein is CAISESTGWGQETQYF. The CDR3 bases are TGTGCCATCAGTGAGTCGACAGGTTGGGGGCAAGAGACCCAGTACTTC.

The chain has TRBV28 and TRBJ1-4, with D possibly matching TRBD1 (6 bases). The germline V gene has CDR1 MDHEN and CDR2 SYDVKM. V was shortened by 3 bases and J by 8 bases, with 16 bases between the two germline ends. This CDR3 spans 15 amino acids. The CDR3 loop reads CASSFMGAVGEKLFF. DNA for the CDR3: TGTGCCAGCAGTTTTATGGGGGCGGTGGGCGAAAAACTGTTTTTT.

V and J are TRBV27 and TRBJ2-3, with 10 bases fitting TRBD2. The CDR3 has 17 residues. Germline assignment: CDR1 MNHEY and CDR2 SMNVEV (reference sequence). V lost 5 bases, J lost 1 base, and 9 bases stayed unmatched. The CDR3: CASSPESSGRGTDTQYF. The CDR3 DNA reads TGTGCCAGCAGTCCCGAATCTAGCGGGAGAGGCACAGATACGCAGTATTTT.

V usage is TRBV5-1 and J usage is TRBJ2-2; 11 positions match TRBD2. The V gene end was trimmed by 2 bases and the J gene end by 6 bases; junction bases not matched to a gene: 6. Germline CDR1 is SGHRS and CDR2 is YFSETQ. This CDR3 has 16 amino acids. CDR3: CASSLLAGGPSGELFF. Written as DNA, the CDR3 is TGCGCCAGCAGCTTATTAGCGGGAGGGCCCTCCGGGGAGCTGTTTTTT. Full variable domain (remainder filled in from reference TRBV5-1 and TRBJ2-2): KAGVTQTPRYLIKTRGQQVTLSCSPISGHRSVSWYQQTPGQGLQFLFEYFSETQRNKGNFPGRFSGRQFSNSRSEMNVSTLELGDSALYLCASSLLAGGPSGELFFGEGSRLTVL.

The V gene is TRBV25-1, the J gene TRBJ1-4; TRBD1 might be the D (6 bases). Trimming took 2 bases from V and 6 from J, leaving 13 bases between them. The germline V gene has CDR1 MGHDK and CDR2 SYGVNS. This CDR3 is built from 15 residues. The CDR3 is CASSEGWGLDEKLFF. The CDR3 nucleotides read TGTGCCAGCAGTGAAGGATGGGGGCTTGATGAAAAACTGTTTTTT.

The V gene is TRBV2, the J gene TRBJ2-2; a possible D gene is TRBD1 (6 bases). The length of the CDR3 is 14 residues. Trimming cost V 4 bases and J 4 bases, with 10 bases left between them. The germline V gene encodes CDR1 SNHLY and CDR2 FYNNEI. Here the CDR3 DNA reads TGTGCCAGCAGTGCTTCAGGGGTCACCGGGGAGCTGTTTTTT. It encodes CASSASGVTGELFF.

This clone was counted a few times. The genes are TRBV7-8 and TRBJ1-2, with TRBD1 matching 9 bases. This CDR3 has 15 amino acids. V lost 5 bases, J lost 5 bases, and 9 bases stayed unmatched. The germline V gene encodes CDR1 SGHVS and CDR2 FQNEAQ. CDR3 amino acids: CASSTGTGRGYGYTF. DNA for the CDR3: TGTGCCAGCAGCACCGGGACAGGGCGGGGTTATGGCTACACCTTC.

This chain joins TRBV27 and TRBJ1-4, with TRBD1 matching 7 bases. Germline V CDR1 and CDR2: MNHEY, SMNVEV (reference sequence). J lost 8 bases, V lost 7 bases, and 4 bases had no gene match. This CDR3 is built from 12 residues. The CDR3 nucleotides read TGTGCCAGCAAGACAGGGAAAGAAAAACTGTTTTTT. Its protein product is CASKTGKEKLFF.

The chain links TRBV19 to TRBJ2-3; TRBD1 matches 9 bases. V shed 4 bases and J 4 bases; nucleotides not matched to a gene: 9. Germline CDR1 reads LNHDA; CDR2 reads SQIVND (reference sequence). The CDR3 sequence is 16 residues long. DNA for the CDR3: TGTGCCAGTAGTACCCCGTGGGACAGGGTCGCAGATACGCAGTATTTT. Protein sequence: CASSTPWDRVADTQYF.

The V call is TRBV2, the J call TRBJ2-7; 7 nucleotides agree with TRBD1. V gave up 8 bases and J gave up 1 base; unmatched junction bases: 5. Germline-derived CDR1 and CDR2 are SNHLY and FYNNEI. This CDR3 has 13 residues. CDR3 amino acids: CASSGTDSYEQYF. CDR3 nucleotide sequence: TGTGCCAGCTCCGGGACAGATTCCTACGAGCAGTACTTC.